The present TCR beta chain was sequenced within a study of shared clonotypes between healthy human individuals. Study as a whole: The study used three CD4 naive, three CD4 memory, two CD8 naive and one CD8 memory plate per donor. Notes on the study in general: The low donor count limited represented genetic and exposure-history diversity. Investigators expected sequencing depth to affect clonotype sharing among donors. Non-shared clonotypes were found to have lower generation probabilities than the clonotypes that were shared by all four of the sorted-subset donors.

This clone appeared once. Its target is not known. Profiling relied on immunoSEQ multiplex PCR, and the TCRdb table lists in-frame clones only, not all of them. The sample includes under 2.5 million clones, 85% to 95% seen only once; the top ten take 0.3% to 0.4%. CDR1 SGHNT and CDR2 YYREEE come from the germline V gene (reference sequence). The CDR3 totals 15 residues. V was clipped by 1 base and J by 0 bases, with 10 bases between them. The V call is TRBV5-4, the J call TRBJ1-2; D remains unclear. The sequence was obtained from a young man in good health. Some clones in this sample may be carry-over from other donors' samples. Source material: naive CD4+ T cells from PBMCs. Subset defined: CD45RA+ positively selected. This CDR3 reads CASSLRPPPNYGYTF. The CDR3 DNA is TGTGCCAGCAGCTTGCGCCCGCCCCCTAACTATGGCTACACCTTC.